Ten or more counts support the clone carrying this T cell receptor beta chain. Amplification targeted TCR beta CDR3 regions from RNA transcripts. TCR CDR3 regions were first amplified by RT-PCR with HTBI primers. TCRdb recomputed calls from the multiplex PCR reads with MiXCR, one row per CDR3 protein. The table lists a few hundred thousand distinct CDR3 sequences, about 45% of them singletons. CDR1 is SGHTA and CDR2 is FQGNSA in the germline V gene. The ends were cut back, 0 bases at V and 5 bases at J, with 1 base in the middle. The CDR3 totals 11 residues. This specimen belongs to a study of T cells in Graves' hyperthyroidism and ophthalmopathy.

This TCR was recovered from a woman under 30 with Graves' hyperthyroidism. The rearrangement links TRBV7-2 to TRBJ2-5; no clear D gene. Sequencing was carried out using peripheral blood or thyroid tissue (not recorded which). The CDR3, as DNA: TGTGCCAGCAGCTTAGCGGAGACCCAGTACTTC. Its translation: CASSLAETQYF. The entire variable domain, with the rest obtained from reference TRBV7-2 and TRBJ2-5, is as follows: GAGVSQSPSNKVTEKGKDVELRCDPISGHTALYWYRQSLGQGLEFLIYFQGNSAPDKSGLPSDRFSAERTGGSVSTLTIQRTQQEDSAVYLCASSLAETQYFGPGTRLLVL.